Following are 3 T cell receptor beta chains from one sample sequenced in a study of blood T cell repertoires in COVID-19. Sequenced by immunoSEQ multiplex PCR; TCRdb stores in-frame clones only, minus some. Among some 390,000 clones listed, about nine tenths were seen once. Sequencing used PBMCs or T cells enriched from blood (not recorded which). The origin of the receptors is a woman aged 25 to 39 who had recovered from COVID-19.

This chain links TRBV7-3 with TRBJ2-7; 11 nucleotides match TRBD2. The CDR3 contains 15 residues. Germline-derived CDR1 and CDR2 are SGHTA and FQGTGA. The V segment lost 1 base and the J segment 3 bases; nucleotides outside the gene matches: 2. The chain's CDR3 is CASSLNSGGVYEQYF. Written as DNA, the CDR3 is TGTGCCAGCAGCTTAAATAGCGGGGGGGTCTACGAGCAGTACTTC.

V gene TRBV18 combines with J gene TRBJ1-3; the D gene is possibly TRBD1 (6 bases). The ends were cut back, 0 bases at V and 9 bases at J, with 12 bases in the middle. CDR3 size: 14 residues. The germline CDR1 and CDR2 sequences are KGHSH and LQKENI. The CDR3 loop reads CASSPPGQGTTIYF. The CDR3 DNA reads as TGTGCCAGCTCACCACCGGGGCAGGGGACCACCATATATTTT.

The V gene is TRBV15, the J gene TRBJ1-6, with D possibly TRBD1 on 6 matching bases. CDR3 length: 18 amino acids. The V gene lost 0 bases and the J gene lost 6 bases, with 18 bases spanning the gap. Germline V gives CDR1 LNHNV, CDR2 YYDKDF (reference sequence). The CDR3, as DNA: TGTGCCACCAGCAGAGATCGCGTAGGGGGAGGGGTTAATTCACCCCTCCACTTT. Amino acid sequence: CATSRDRVGGGVNSPLHF.